The 26 T cell receptor beta chains given below trace back to one sample, sequenced in a study of blood T cell repertoires in COVID-19. The data were produced by immunoSEQ multiplex PCR, yet TCRdb's version contains in-frame clones alone and is incomplete. The sample consists of approximately 290,000 clones, around 89% of them appearing once. The sequenced sample was peripheral blood. Receptors were obtained from a woman aged 55-70 years with acute or convalescent COVID-19.

The V and J genes are TRBV27 and TRBJ2-7; TRBD1 matches at 7 bases. The CDR3 loop spans 15 amino acids. V shed 7 bases and J 7 bases; nucleotides not matched to a gene: 16. Germline CDR1 and CDR2: MNHEY and SMNVEV (reference sequence). Written as DNA, the CDR3 is TGTGCCAGCACCCTTTCGACAGGGACCTTCGGGGAGCAGTACTTC. Translation: CASTLSTGTFGEQYF.

V gene TRBV7-2 combines with J gene TRBJ1-2, with TRBD1 as a possible D gene (6 bases). The germline V and J ends were trimmed by 4 bases and 8 bases, with 17 bases remaining between them. This CDR3 has 14 amino acids. Germline-derived CDR1 and CDR2 are SGHTA and FQGNSA. CDR3 protein: CASSSSPGQGGYTF. CDR3 sequence (DNA): TGTGCCAGCAGCTCCAGTCCGGGACAAGGAGGCTACACCTTC. The full variable domain, rest sourced from reference TRBV7-2 and TRBJ1-2, is GAGVSQSPSNKVTEKGKDVELRCDPISGHTALYWYRQSLGQGLEFLIYFQGNSAPDKSGLPSDRFSAERTGGSVSTLTIQRTQQEDSAVYLCASSSSPGQGGYTFGSGTRLTVV.

The chain links TRBV4-2 to TRBJ2-7, with 7 bases fitting TRBD2. V lost 2 bases, J lost 2 bases, and 3 bases stayed unmatched. Looked up from germline, CDR1 is LGHNA and CDR2 is YNFKEQ. This CDR3 contains 14 residues. The CDR3, as DNA: TGTGCCAGCAGCCAAACAGCGGGACCCTACGAGCAGTACTTC. Translated, it gives CASSQTAGPYEQYF.

The CDR3 sequence is CASSLAWDTEELFF. The CDR3 DNA follows: TGTGCCAGCAGCTTAGCCTGGGACACGGAGGAGCTGTTTTTT. The chain recombines TRBV11-3 with TRBJ2-2, with D possibly being TRBD1 (6 bases). The ends were cut back, 1 base at V and 10 bases at J, with 13 bases in the middle. This CDR3 is built from 14 residues. Germline-derived CDR1 and CDR2 are SGHNT and YENEEA.

The chain has TRBV5-1 and TRBJ1-2, with 10 bases that match TRBD1. There are 13 residues in the CDR3. The germline V gene encodes CDR1 SGHRS and CDR2 YFSETQ. The V gene end was trimmed by 2 bases and the J gene end by 8 bases; junction bases not matched to a gene: 3. CDR3 bases: TGCGCCAGCAGCTTCGGGACAGGGGTGGGCTACACCTTC. It encodes CASSFGTGVGYTF.

The chain has TRBV29-1 and TRBJ1-2; a possible D gene is TRBD1 (6 bases). V shed 0 bases and J shed 2 bases, with 7 bases lying between them. Germline V gene lookup returns CDR1 SQVTM and CDR2 ANQGSEA. This CDR3 is 13 amino acids long. The CDR3 region has the DNA TGCAGCGTTGAAGAAAGGGGGAACTATGGCTACACCTTC. Its protein product is CSVEERGNYGYTF.

The rearrangement links TRBV7-9 to TRBJ1-4; 9 nucleotides line up with TRBD1. V was pared by 0 bases and J by 8 bases, with 1 base of the junction left unmatched. Germline values: CDR1 SEHNR, CDR2 FQNEAQ (reference sequence). This CDR3 region has 14 residues. The CDR3, as DNA: TGTGCCAGCAGCTTAGCCGACAGGGGGGAAAAACTGTTTTTT. This translates into CASSLADRGEKLFF.

This sequence joins TRBV24-1 and TRBJ1-2; the match to TRBD1 covers 9 bases. Germline CDR1 and CDR2: KGHDR and SFDVKD. The CDR3 covers 18 residues. V shed 2 bases, J shed 3 bases, and the junction held 12 bases outside the gene matches. The CDR3 DNA sequence: TGTGCCACCAGTGATTGGAAGGGACAGGGTGGGATGGACTATGGCTACACCTTC. Amino acid sequence: CATSDWKGQGGMDYGYTF.

The chain employs TRBV2 and TRBJ2-2, with D perhaps TRBD1 (6 bases). The CDR3 has 14 amino acids. Germline V CDR1 and CDR2: SNHLY, FYNNEI. The V and J ends lost 6 bases and 2 bases respectively, with 10 bases between them. Here the CDR3 DNA reads TGTGCCAGCAGAGGACAGAGAAACACCGGGGAGCTGTTTTTT. Translating it yields CASRGQRNTGELFF.

The V call is TRBV6-1, the J call TRBJ1-2, with D unclear. Trimming shortened V by 2 bases and J by 4 bases, and 14 bases separated the two germline ends. Germline CDR1 reads MNHNS; CDR2 reads SASEGT. There are 15 residues in the CDR3. CDR3 loop: CASSEFTEGTYGYTF. The CDR3 nucleotides are TGTGCCAGCAGTGAATTCACCGAGGGTACCTATGGCTACACCTTC.

This chain joins TRBV15 and TRBJ2-7, with TRBD2 matching over 7 bases. The CDR3 runs to 15 residues. With V trimmed by 3 bases and J by 6 bases, 11 bases remained unmatched. Germline CDR1 LNHNV, CDR2 YYDKDF (reference sequence). CDR3 DNA sequence: TGTGCCACCAGCAGGGGAGGGGACTTTAGGGCCGAGCAGTACTTC. It codes for CATSRGGDFRAEQYF.

V and J are TRBV9 and TRBJ2-7; 8 nucleotides match TRBD2. There are 14 residues in the CDR3. CDR1 is SGDLS and CDR2 is YYNGEE in the germline V gene. V was clipped by 4 bases and J by 3 bases; unmatched bases: 6. This CDR3 is CASSSSSGHYEQYF. The CDR3 nucleotides are TGTGCCAGCAGCTCATCTAGCGGGCACTACGAGCAGTACTTC.

The genes are TRBV19 and TRBJ1-2, with a weak D call TRBD1 (6 bases). Germline V CDR1 and CDR2: LNHDA, SQIVND (reference sequence). The V gene lost 9 bases and the J gene lost 4 bases, with 12 bases spanning the gap. This CDR3 has 12 residues. In DNA form, the CDR3 reads TGTGCCAGCGGAGACAGGCTCTATGGCTACACCTTC. This sequence encodes CASGDRLYGYTF. Supplemented by reference TRBV19 and TRBJ1-2, the full variable domain reads DGGITQSPKYLFRKEGQNVTLSCEQNLNHDAMYWYRQDPGQGLRLIYYSQIVNDFQKGDIAEGYSVSREKKESFPLTVTSAQKNPTAFYLCASGDRLYGYTFGSGTRLTVV.

This chain links TRBV9 with TRBJ1-1, with D tentatively TRBD1 (5 bases). CDR3 length: 16 amino acids. Trimming removed 0 bases from V and 1 base from J, with 13 bases in between. CDR1 and CDR2 (germline): SGDLS, YYNGEE. CDR3 nucleotides: TGTGCCAGCAGCGTAGCCATCTTGACAGAGAACACTGAAGCTTTCTTT. Its translation: CASSVAILTENTEAFF.

The chain recombines TRBV3-1 (or the pseudogene TRBV3-2) with TRBJ2-3, with a possible D match to TRBD2 (5 bases). The CDR3 has 14 residues. Trimming took off 1 base at V and 2 bases at J, with 7 bases between the two ends. Germline-derived CDR1 and CDR2 are LGHDT and YNNKEL (reference sequence). The CDR3, as DNA: TGTGCCAGCAGCCAAGGGAGGTCCACAGATACGCAGTATTTT. This gives the protein CASSQGRSTDTQYF.

V gene TRBV5-1 combines with J gene TRBJ2-7; a weak D match, TRBD1 (5 bases). The CDR3 totals 13 residues. The V gene's germline CDR1 is SGHRS and CDR2 YFSETQ. Trimming removed 1 base from V and 1 base from J, with 6 bases in between. CDR3 in DNA: TGCGCCAGCAGCTTGCAGGGTTCCTACGAGCAGTACTTC. Translation: CASSLQGSYEQYF.

The rearrangement joins TRBV7-8 to TRBJ2-7; no clear D. This CDR3 comprises 13 residues. CDR1 and CDR2 (germline): SGHVS, FQNEAQ. Deletions cut 1 base from V and 4 bases from J, with 8 bases between. CDR3 nucleotides: TGTGCCAGCAGCTTAGAGATGGCATACGAGCAGTACTTC. Translated, it gives CASSLEMAYEQYF.

This chain uses TRBV5-6 with TRBJ2-1; 10 nucleotides match TRBD2. The CDR3 is made up of 15 amino acids. J was trimmed by 2 bases and V by 5 bases; bases with no gene match: 4. Per germline, CDR1 SGHDT and CDR2 YYEEEE. Here the CDR3 DNA reads TGTGCCAGCAGTCAAGCGGGGGGGCCCTACAATGAGCAGTTCTTC. Translating gives CASSQAGGPYNEQFF.

The chain combines TRBV6-2 or TRBV6-3 with TRBJ2-7; D gene ambiguous. There are 11 residues in the CDR3. The germline V gene encodes CDR1 MNHEY and CDR2 SVGEGT. V was trimmed by 6 bases and J by 3 bases, leaving 6 bases between them. CDR3 DNA sequence: TGTGCCAGCAGCCGGCTCTACGAGCAGTACTTC. Translated: CASSRLYEQYF.

This chain links TRBV9 with TRBJ2-2, with 8 bases that match TRBD2. The CDR3 runs to 18 residues. The V and J ends lost 3 bases and 1 base, in that order; junction bases with no gene match: 11. CDR1 is SGDLS, CDR2 YYNGEE, per germline. The CDR3 bases are TGTGCCAGCAGCGCGACGAGGCGGGGGGTTATGAACACCGGGGAGCTGTTTTTT. Translated: CASSATRRGVMNTGELFF.

The chain carries TRBV7-9 and TRBJ1-6, with TRBD1 as a possible D gene (6 bases). This CDR3 region has 11 residues. Per germline, CDR1 SEHNR and CDR2 FQNEAQ (reference sequence). V dropped 8 bases and J dropped 17 bases, with 16 bases sitting between them. The CDR3 DNA is TGTGCCAGCCTGGGGGCCCGGGGCTTCCACTTT. This sequence encodes CASLGARGFHF.

The chain employs TRBV5-1 and TRBJ2-7; 9 positions match TRBD1. Germline loops: CDR1 SGHRS, CDR2 YFSETQ. The CDR3 is 16 residues long. The ends lost 4 bases at V and 6 bases at J; junction bases unmatched: 14. DNA of the CDR3: TGCGCCAGCAGCCTCCTAGTTGGGGACAGGGCTTCCGAGCAGTACTTC. It yields the protein CASSLLVGDRASEQYF.

The V call is TRBV7-3, the J call TRBJ2-3, with 8 positions matching TRBD1. The germline CDR1 and CDR2 sequences are SGHTA and FQGTGA. The V segment lost 8 bases and the J segment 0 bases; nucleotides outside the gene matches: 7. There are 15 residues in the CDR3. CDR3 bases: TGTGCCAGCGGCAAGACAGGGGCCAGCACAGATACGCAGTATTTT. It specifies CASGKTGASTDTQYF.

This chain links TRBV6-1 with TRBJ1-5; D ambiguous. The CDR3 length is 14 residues. The V gene's germline CDR1 is MNHNS and CDR2 SASEGT. Between the trimmed V and J ends, which lost 1 base and 3 bases, there was a span of 7 bases. The CDR3: CASSEVDNNQPQHF. Written as DNA, the CDR3 is TGTGCCAGCAGTGAAGTAGATAACAATCAGCCCCAGCATTTT.

This clone occurred a few times. The chain has TRBV28 and TRBJ1-4; TRBD1 might be the D (6 bases). The CDR3 loop spans 15 amino acids. Deletions cut 5 bases from V and 8 bases from J, with 18 bases between. Germline CDR1 reads MDHEN; CDR2 reads SYDVKM. The CDR3 here is CASSTMGGGEEKLFF. CDR3 bases: TGTGCCAGCAGTACCATGGGGGGGGGCGAGGAAAAACTGTTTTTT.

The J gene is TRBJ2-2, the V gene TRBV24-1; possibly TRBD2 for D (6 bases). Deletions cut 7 bases from V and 4 bases from J, with 15 bases between. Germline V gene sequence: CDR1 KGHDR, CDR2 SFDVKD. This CDR3 is built from 15 residues. The CDR3 DNA is TGTGCCACCAGAGATGGGGCGCGGGGCACCGGGGAGCTGTTTTTT. It encodes CATRDGARGTGELFF.